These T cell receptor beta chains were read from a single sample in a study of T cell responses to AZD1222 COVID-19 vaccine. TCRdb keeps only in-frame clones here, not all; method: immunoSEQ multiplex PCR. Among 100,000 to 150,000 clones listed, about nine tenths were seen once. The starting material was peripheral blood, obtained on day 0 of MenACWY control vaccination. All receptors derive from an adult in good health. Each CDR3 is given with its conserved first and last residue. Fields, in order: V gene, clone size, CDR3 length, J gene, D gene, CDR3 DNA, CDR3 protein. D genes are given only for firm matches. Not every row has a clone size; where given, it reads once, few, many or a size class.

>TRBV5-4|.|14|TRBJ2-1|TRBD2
TGTGCCAGCAGCTTGGACGGGACTAGCGATGAGCAGTTCTTC
CASSLDGTSDEQFF
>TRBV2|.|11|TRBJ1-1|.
TGTGCCAGCAGGTCAAACACTGAAGCTTTCTTT
CASRSNTEAFF
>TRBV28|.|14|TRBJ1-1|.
TGTGCCAGCAGCCCCGTAGCCCCGAACACTGAAGCTTTCTTT
CASSPVAPNTEAFF
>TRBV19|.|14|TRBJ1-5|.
TGTGCCAGTAGTATTTCAGGGGTCCGTGAGCCCCAGCATTTT
CASSISGVREPQHF
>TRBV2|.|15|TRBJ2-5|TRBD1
TGTGCCAGCTGGGGGACATCCCCAGGGGGTGAGACCCAGTACTTC
CASWGTSPGGETQYF
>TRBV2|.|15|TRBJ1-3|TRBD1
TGTGCCAGCAGGAGAGGACAGGGGCCGGGAAACACCATATATTTT
CASRRGQGPGNTIYF
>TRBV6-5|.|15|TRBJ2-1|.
TGTGCCAGCAGTTCCCCGGCAGGGACGAACAATGAGCAGTTCTTC
CASSSPAGTNNEQFF
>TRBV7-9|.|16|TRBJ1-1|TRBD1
TGTGCCAGCAGAGGGGGGCAGGGGGTACGGAACACTGAAGCTTTCTTT
CASRGGQGVRNTEAFF
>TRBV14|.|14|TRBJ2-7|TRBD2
TGTGCCAGCGCTCCCACTAGCGGGAGTTGGGAGCAGTACTTC
CASAPTSGSWEQYF
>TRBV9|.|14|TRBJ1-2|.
TGTGCCAGCAGCGGCACTTACAGAAACTATGGCTACACCTTC
CASSGTYRNYGYTF
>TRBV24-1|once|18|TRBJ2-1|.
TGTGCCACCAGTGAACCGCCCGGACGGAGGAGTCAGGGAAATGAGCAGTTCTTC
CATSEPPGRRSQGNEQFF
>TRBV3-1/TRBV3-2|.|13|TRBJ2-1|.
TGTGCCAGCTGTGTTGCTAATCACAATGAGCAGTTCTTC
CASCVANHNEQFF
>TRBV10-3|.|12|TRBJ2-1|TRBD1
TGTGCCATCAGTGAGACAGGGGGCCCAGGGTTCTTC
CAISETGGPGFF
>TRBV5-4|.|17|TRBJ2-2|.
TGTGCCAGCAGTCCGGCGGGAATTCAAGTAAACACCGGGGAGCTGTTTTTT
CASSPAGIQVNTGELFF
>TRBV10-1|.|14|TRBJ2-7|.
TGCGCCAGCAGTGGGGTCCTAACTAGTTCCCACCAGTACTTC
CASSGVLTSSHQYF
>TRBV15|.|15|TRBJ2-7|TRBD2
TGTGCCACCAGCAGAGATCGTCAGCGGGAATACGAGCAGTACTTC
CATSRDRQREYEQYF
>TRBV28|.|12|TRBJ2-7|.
TGTGCCAGCACGGGTACCCATGACGAGCAGTACTTC
CASTGTHDEQYF
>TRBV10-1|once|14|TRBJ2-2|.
TGCGCCAGCAGTGGGACTTCTAACACCGGGGAGCTGTTTTTT
CASSGTSNTGELFF
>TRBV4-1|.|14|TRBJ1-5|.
TGCGCCAGCAGCCAAGATCTTGTTAATCAGCCCCAGCATTTT
CASSQDLVNQPQHF
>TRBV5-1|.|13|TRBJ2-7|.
TGCGCCAGCAGCCTGGTGAGGGGCTACGAGCAGTACTTC
CASSLVRGYEQYF
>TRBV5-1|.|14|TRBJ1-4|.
TGCGCCAGCAGCTTGGACAGGGTGGACGAAAAACTGTTTTTT
CASSLDRVDEKLFF
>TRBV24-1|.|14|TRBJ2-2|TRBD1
TGTGCCATCGCGGGACAGGGGTCTACCGGGGAGCTGTTTTTT
CAIAGQGSTGELFF
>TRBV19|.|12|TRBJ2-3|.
TGTGCCAGTAGTCCCCGCGGAGATACGCAGTATTTT
CASSPRGDTQYF
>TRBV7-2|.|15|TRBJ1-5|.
TGTGCCAGCAGCCCTCAGCAACTCAGCAATCAGCCCCAGCATTTT
CASSPQQLSNQPQHF
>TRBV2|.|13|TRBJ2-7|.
TGTGCCAGCAGCCGGACAGAAGACTACGAGCAGTACTTC
CASSRTEDYEQYF
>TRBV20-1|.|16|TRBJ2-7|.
TGCAGTGCTAGTAAGCTAGCGGGACAGGGCTGGTACGAGCAGTACTTC
CSASKLAGQGWYEQYF
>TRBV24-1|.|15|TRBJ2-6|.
TGTGCCACCAGTGATAAATCCTCTGGGGCCAACGTCCTGACTTTC
CATSDKSSGANVLTF
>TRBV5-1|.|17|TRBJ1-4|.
TGCGCCAGCAGCTACGGGATAGGGCTTGCAACTAATGAAAAACTGTTTTTT
CASSYGIGLATNEKLFF
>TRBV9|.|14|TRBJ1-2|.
TGTGCCAGCAGCGTAAGTGGGGTGCCCTATGGCTACACCTTC
CASSVSGVPYGYTF
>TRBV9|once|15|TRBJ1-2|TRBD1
TGTGCCAGCAGCTCCCACAGGGGGCAAAGCTATGGCTACACCTTT
CASSSHRGQSYGYTF
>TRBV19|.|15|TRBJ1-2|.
TGTGCCAGTAGCCCCGAAGGGGGGTTTAACTATGGCTACACCTTC
CASSPEGGFNYGYTF
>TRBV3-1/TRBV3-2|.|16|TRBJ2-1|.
TGTGCCAGCAGCCAACGCCAGGGGTACGTATACAATGAGCAGTTCTTC
CASSQRQGYVYNEQFF
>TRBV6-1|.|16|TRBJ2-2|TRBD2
TGTGCCAGCAGTGAACTGAGACTAGCCTCCACCGGGGAGCTGTTTTTT
CASSELRLASTGELFF
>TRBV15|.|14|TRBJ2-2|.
TGTGCCACCAGCAGAGATTGGGGCCCCGGGGAGCTGTTTTTT
CATSRDWGPGELFF
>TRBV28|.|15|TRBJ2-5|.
TGTGCCAGCAGTTTATGGGGCCAGGAGCGAGGGACCCAGTACTTC
CASSLWGQERGTQYF
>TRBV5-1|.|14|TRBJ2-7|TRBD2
TGCGCCAGCAGCTTGGCCGGGAGGGAATACGAGCAGTACTTC
CASSLAGREYEQYF
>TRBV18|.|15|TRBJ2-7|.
TGTGCCAGCTCACAATCCAGGGAAACTCTGGGGGAGCAGTACTTC
CASSQSRETLGEQYF
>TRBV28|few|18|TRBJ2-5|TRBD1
TGTGCCAGCAGTTTAACGGGTTGGGACAGGGGGCCTCCTGGGACCCAGTACTTC
CASSLTGWDRGPPGTQYF
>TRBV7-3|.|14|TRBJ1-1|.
TGTGCCAGCAGCCAGGACCCGTCGGGAACTGAAGCTTTCTTT
CASSQDPSGTEAFF
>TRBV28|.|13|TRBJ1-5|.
TGTGCCAGCAGTTTGTCTCAGGGTCCGCCCCAGCATTTT
CASSLSQGPPQHF
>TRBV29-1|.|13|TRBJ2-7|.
TGCAGCGCTGGCCTAGCGAGCTCCTACGAGCAGTACTTC
CSAGLASSYEQYF
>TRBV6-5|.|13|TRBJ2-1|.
TGTGCCAGCAGCTCGACAGAATACAATGAGCAGTTCTTC
CASSSTEYNEQFF
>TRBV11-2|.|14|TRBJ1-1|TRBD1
TGTGCCAGCAGCAAAGGAGACAGGGACACTGAAGCTTTCTTT
CASSKGDRDTEAFF
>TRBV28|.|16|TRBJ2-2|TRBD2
TGTGCCAGCAGTCCCTCGGCTAGCGGGAGGCCCGGGGAGCTGTTTTTT
CASSPSASGRPGELFF
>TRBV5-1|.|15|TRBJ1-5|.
TGCGCCAGCAGCCCTACAGGGCGCGGGGATCAGCCCCAGCATTTT
CASSPTGRGDQPQHF
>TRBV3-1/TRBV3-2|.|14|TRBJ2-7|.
TGTGCCAGCAGCCAAAACCCCGGGACCTACGAGCAGTACTTC
CASSQNPGTYEQYF
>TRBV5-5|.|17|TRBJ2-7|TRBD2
TGTGCCAGCAGCCCAGAAACGGGACTAGCGGGAAGGTACGAGCAGTACTTC
CASSPETGLAGRYEQYF
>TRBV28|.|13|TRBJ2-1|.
TGTGCCAGCAGGTTGTTGACTGAGGGGGAGTGGTTCTTC
CASRLLTEGEWFF
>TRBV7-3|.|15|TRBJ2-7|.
TGTGCCAGCAGACCCTCACGAGACCCCCCCTACGAGCAGTACTTC
CASRPSRDPPYEQYF